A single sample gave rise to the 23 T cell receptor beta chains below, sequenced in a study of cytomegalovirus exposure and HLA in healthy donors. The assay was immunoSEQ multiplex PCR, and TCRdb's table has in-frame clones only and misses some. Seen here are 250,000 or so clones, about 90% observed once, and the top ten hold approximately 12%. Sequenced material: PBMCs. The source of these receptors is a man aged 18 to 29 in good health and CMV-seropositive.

The chain's CDR3 is CASSLEAGLPTYNEQFF. CDR3 coding DNA: TGTGCCAGCAGCTTAGAAGCGGGATTACCTACCTACAATGAGCAGTTCTTC. The chain joins TRBV7-3 to TRBJ2-1; the match to TRBD2 covers 7 bases. J lost 2 bases, V lost 2 bases, and 9 bases had no gene match. Per the germline V gene, CDR1 is SGHTA and CDR2 is FQGTGA. The CDR3 covers 17 residues. Looking up the rest from reference TRBV7-3 and TRBJ2-1 gives the full variable domain: GAGVSQTPSNKVTEKGKYVELRCDPISGHTALYWYRQSLGQGPEFLIYFQGTGAADDSGLPNDRFFAVRPEGSVSTLKIQRTERGDSAVYLCASSLEAGLPTYNEQFFGPGTRLTVL.

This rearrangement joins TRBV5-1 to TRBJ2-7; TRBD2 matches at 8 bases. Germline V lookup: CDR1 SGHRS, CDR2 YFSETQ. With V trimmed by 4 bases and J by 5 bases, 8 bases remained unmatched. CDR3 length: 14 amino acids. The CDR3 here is CASSPSGSSDEQYF. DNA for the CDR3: TGCGCCAGCAGCCCCAGCGGGAGTTCGGACGAGCAGTACTTC. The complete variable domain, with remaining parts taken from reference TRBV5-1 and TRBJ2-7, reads KAGVTQTPRYLIKTRGQQVTLSCSPISGHRSVSWYQQTPGQGLQFLFEYFSETQRNKGNFPGRFSGRQFSNSRSEMNVSTLELGDSALYLCASSPSGSSDEQYFGPGTRLTVT.

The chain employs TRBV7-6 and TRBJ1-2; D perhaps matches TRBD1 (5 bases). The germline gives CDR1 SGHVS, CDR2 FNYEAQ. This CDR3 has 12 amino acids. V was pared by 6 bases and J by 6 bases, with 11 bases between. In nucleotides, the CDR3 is TGTGCCAGCAGGGCGTTGGGGGATGGCTACACCTTC. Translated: CASRALGDGYTF.

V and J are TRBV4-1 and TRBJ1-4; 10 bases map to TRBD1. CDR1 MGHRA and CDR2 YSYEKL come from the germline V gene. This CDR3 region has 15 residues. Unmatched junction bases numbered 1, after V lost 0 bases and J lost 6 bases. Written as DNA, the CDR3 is TGCGCCAGCAGCCAAGACGGGACAGGGGATGAAAAACTGTTTTTT. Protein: CASSQDGTGDEKLFF.

Written as DNA, the CDR3 is TGCGCCAGCAGCTTGGAGTCCCAGGGGGCCGGCTACACCTTC. Translation: CASSLESQGAGYTF. The chain joins TRBV5-1 to TRBJ1-2; TRBD1 matches at 8 bases. Per germline, CDR1 SGHRS and CDR2 YFSETQ. J was trimmed by 8 bases and V by 0 bases; bases with no gene match: 6. The CDR3 sequence is 14 residues long. The complete variable domain, with remaining parts taken from reference TRBV5-1 and TRBJ1-2, reads KAGVTQTPRYLIKTRGQQVTLSCSPISGHRSVSWYQQTPGQGLQFLFEYFSETQRNKGNFPGRFSGRQFSNSRSEMNVSTLELGDSALYLCASSLESQGAGYTFGSGTRLTVV.

The CDR3 nucleotides are TGTGCCAGCAGTAACCGACTAGCGGGAGGCTACGAGCAGTACTTC. This encodes CASSNRLAGGYEQYF. The chain employs TRBV6-1 and TRBJ2-7; 13 bases match TRBD2. V trimming: 5 bases; J trimming: 3 bases; junction bases outside the gene matches: 4. Per the germline V gene, CDR1 is MNHNS and CDR2 is SASEGT. The CDR3 is 15 residues long.

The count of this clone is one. This CDR3 is CASSLGKGGSYEQYF. The CDR3 DNA sequence: TGCGCCAGCAGCCTGGGGAAGGGCGGATCCTACGAGCAGTACTTC. The rearrangement uses TRBV4-3 and TRBJ2-7; D not resolved. The CDR3 sequence is 15 residues long. V was clipped by 4 bases and J by 1 base, with 14 bases between them. CDR1 is LGHNA and CDR2 is YSLEER in the germline V gene.

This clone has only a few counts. CDR3 residues: CASSVAGVGEQYF. CDR3 bases: TGTGCCAGCAGCGTCGCAGGGGTTGGCGAGCAGTACTTC. The gene calls are TRBV9 and TRBJ2-7; possibly TRBD1 for D (6 bases). The germline gives CDR1 SGDLS, CDR2 YYNGEE. Trimming removed 2 bases at V and 6 bases at J, with 12 bases between. This CDR3 is built from 13 residues.

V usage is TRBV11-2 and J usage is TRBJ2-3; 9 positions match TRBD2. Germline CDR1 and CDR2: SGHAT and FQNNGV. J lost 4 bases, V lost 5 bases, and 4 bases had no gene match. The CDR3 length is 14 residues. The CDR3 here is CASSTLAGPDTQYF. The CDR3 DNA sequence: TGTGCCAGCAGCACTCTAGCGGGACCAGATACGCAGTATTTT.

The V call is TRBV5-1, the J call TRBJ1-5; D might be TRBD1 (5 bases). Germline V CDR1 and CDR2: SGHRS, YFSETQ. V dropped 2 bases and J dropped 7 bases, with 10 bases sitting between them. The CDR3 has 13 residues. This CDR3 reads CASSLGEGQPQHF. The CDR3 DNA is TGCGCCAGCAGCTTAGGGGAAGGGCAGCCCCAGCATTTT.

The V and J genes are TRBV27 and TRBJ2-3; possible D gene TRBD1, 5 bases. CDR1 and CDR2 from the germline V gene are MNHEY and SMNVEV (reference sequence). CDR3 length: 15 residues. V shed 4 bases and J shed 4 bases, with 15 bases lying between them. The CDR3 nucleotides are TGTGCCAGCAGTTCCTACAGGCATGGCGCAGATACGCAGTATTTT. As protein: CASSSYRHGADTQYF.

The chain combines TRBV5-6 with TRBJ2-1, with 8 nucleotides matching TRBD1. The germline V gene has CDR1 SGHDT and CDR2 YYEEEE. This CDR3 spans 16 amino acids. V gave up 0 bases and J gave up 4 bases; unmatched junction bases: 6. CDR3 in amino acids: CASSLAGQGAYNEQFF. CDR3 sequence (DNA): TGTGCCAGCAGCTTGGCGGGGCAGGGGGCTTACAATGAGCAGTTCTTC.

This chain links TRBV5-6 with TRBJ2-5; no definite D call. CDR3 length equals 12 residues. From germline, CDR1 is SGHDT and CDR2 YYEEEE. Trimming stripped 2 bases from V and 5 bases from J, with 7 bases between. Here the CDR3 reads CASSFVVETQYF. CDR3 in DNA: TGTGCCAGCAGCTTCGTCGTCGAGACCCAGTACTTC.

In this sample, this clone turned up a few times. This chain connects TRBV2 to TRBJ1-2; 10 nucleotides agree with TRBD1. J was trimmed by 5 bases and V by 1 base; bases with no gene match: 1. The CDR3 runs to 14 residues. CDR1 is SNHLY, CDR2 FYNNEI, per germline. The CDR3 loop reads CASSEGQGAYGYTF. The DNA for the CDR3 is TGTGCCAGCAGTGAAGGACAGGGGGCGTATGGCTACACCTTC. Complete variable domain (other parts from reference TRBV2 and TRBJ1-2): EPEVTQTPSHQVTQMGQEVILRCVPISNHLYFYWYRQILGQKVEFLVSFYNNEISEKSEIFDDQFSVERPDGSNFTLKIRSTKLEDSAMYFCASSEGQGAYGYTFGSGTRLTVV.

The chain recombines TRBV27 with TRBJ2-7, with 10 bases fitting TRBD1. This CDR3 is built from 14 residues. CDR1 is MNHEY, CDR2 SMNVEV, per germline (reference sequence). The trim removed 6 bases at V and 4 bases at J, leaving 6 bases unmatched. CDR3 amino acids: CASSRRTGGYEQYF. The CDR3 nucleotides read TGTGCCAGCAGCCGTAGGACAGGGGGATACGAGCAGTACTTC.

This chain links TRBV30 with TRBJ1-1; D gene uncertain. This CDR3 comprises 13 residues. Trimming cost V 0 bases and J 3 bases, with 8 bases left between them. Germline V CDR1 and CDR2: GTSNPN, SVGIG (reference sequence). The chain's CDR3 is CAWSVAAHTEAFF. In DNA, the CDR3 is TGTGCCTGGAGTGTAGCTGCGCACACTGAAGCTTTCTTT.

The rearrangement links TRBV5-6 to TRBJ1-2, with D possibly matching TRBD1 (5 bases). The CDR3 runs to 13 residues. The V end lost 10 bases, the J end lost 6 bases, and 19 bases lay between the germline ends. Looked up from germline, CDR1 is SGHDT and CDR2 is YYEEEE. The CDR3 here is CASGKRGLDGYTF. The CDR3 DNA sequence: TGTGCCTCCGGAAAGAGGGGCCTAGATGGCTACACCTTC.

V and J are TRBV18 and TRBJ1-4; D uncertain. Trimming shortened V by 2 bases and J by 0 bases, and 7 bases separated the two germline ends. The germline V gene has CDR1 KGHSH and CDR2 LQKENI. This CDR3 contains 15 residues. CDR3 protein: CASSPSVATNEKLFF. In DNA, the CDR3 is TGTGCCAGCTCACCATCGGTTGCAACTAATGAAAAACTGTTTTTT.

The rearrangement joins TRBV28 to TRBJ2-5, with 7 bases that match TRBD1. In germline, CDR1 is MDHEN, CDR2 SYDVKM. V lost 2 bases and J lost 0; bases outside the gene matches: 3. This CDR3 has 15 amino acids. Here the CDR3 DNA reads TGTGCCAGCAGTTTAATCGGGACAGACCAAGAGACCCAGTACTTC. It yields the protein CASSLIGTDQETQYF. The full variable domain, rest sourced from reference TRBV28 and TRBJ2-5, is DVKVTQSSRYLVKRTGEKVFLECVQDMDHENMFWYRQDPGLGLRLIYFSYDVKMKEKGDIPEGYSVSREKKERFSLILESASTNQTSMYLCASSLIGTDQETQYFGPGTRLLVL.

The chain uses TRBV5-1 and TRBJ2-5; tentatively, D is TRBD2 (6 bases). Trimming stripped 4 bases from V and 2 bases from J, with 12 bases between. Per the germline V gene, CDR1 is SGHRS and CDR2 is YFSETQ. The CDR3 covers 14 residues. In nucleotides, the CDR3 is TGCGCCAGCAGCCCGGCAGGACTACAAGAGACCCAGTACTTC. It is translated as CASSPAGLQETQYF. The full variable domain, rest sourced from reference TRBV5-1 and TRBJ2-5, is KAGVTQTPRYLIKTRGQQVTLSCSPISGHRSVSWYQQTPGQGLQFLFEYFSETQRNKGNFPGRFSGRQFSNSRSEMNVSTLELGDSALYLCASSPAGLQETQYFGPGTRLLVL.

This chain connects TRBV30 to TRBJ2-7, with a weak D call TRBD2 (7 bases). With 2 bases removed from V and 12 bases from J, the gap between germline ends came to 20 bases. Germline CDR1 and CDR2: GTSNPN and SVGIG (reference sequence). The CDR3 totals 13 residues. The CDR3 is CAWSRGVGGARYF. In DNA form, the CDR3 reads TGTGCCTGGAGTCGGGGGGTAGGGGGGGCGCGGTACTTC.

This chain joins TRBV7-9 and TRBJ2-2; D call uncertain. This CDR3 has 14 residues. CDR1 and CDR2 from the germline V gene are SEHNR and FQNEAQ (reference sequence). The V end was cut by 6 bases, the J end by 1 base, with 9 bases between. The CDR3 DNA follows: TGTGCCAGCAGTCTTACAGAGAACACCGGGGAGCTGTTTTTT. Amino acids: CASSLTENTGELFF.

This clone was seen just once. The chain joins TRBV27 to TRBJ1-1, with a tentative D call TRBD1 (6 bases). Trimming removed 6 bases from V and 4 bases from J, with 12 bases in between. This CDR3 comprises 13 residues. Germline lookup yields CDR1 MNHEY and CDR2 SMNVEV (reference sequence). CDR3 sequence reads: CASRPQGSTEAFF. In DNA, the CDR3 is TGTGCCAGCAGACCTCAGGGGTCCACTGAAGCTTTCTTT.